This T cell receptor beta chain emerged from a study of blood T cells in healthy people across ages. Primed by a sample-barcoded 5' primer and a J-beta primer mix, a second PCR proceeded for about 6 to 11 cycles. TCRdb used MiXCR to reprocess the 5' RACE reads, holding one entry per CDR3 protein. This table has around 650,000 distinct CDR3 sequences, 32% appearing once. Per sample, a minimum of 6 million PBMCs were isolated. Per sample, no less than 5.5 micrograms of total RNA were extracted. This clonotype was seen many times. The antigen remains undetermined. Study-wide results and limits: Roughly linear age-related decline in beta diversity appeared, significant by age about 37. TCR beta diversity tracked closely with naive T cell percentage.

Germline V gene data show CDR1 as LGHDT and CDR2 as YNNKEL (reference sequence). The CDR3 contains 17 residues. V was shortened by 4 bases and J by 2 bases, with 19 bases between the two germline ends. Input material: blood. The rearrangement uses TRBV3-1 and TRBJ2-3, with D perhaps TRBD1 (5 bases). This TCR came from an elderly woman in good health. The CDR3 nucleotides are TGTGCCAGCAGCCCCAGGACATCCCCATTTATCACAGATACGCAGTATTTT. Its translation is CASSPRTSPFITDTQYF.